Below are 27 T cell receptor beta chains sequenced from a single sample in a study of blood T cell repertoires in COVID-19. Sequencing used immunoSEQ multiplex PCR; TCRdb keeps in-frame clones, though not all of them. The sample lists approximately 440,000 clones; 70% to 90% were seen once. Input material: peripheral blood. The source of these receptors is a woman aged 50 to 60 with COVID-19, enrolled during active disease.

CDR3 DNA: TGTGCCAGCATCCCACTTCGGCGGGGGAGCACAGATACGCAGTATTTT. Its translation is CASIPLRRGSTDTQYF. The chain recombines TRBV2 with TRBJ2-3; the match to TRBD2 covers 7 bases. This CDR3 is built from 16 residues. The V gene end was trimmed by 7 bases and the J gene end by 0 bases; junction bases not matched to a gene: 10. The germline V gene encodes CDR1 SNHLY and CDR2 FYNNEI.

The genes are TRBV3-1 (or the pseudogene TRBV3-2) and TRBJ2-7, with a weak D call TRBD1 (7 bases). The ends were cut back, 8 bases at V and 7 bases at J, with 15 bases in the middle. The CDR3 runs to 12 residues. Germline V gene lookup returns CDR1 LGHDT and CDR2 YNNKEL (reference sequence). CDR3 protein: CASGRTGGEQYF. CDR3 nucleotides: TGTGCCAGCGGTAGGACAGGAGGGGAGCAGTACTTC.

This chain connects TRBV27 to TRBJ2-7; D possibly corresponds to TRBD2 (5 bases). V was shortened by 2 bases and J by 2 bases, with 10 bases between the two germline ends. From germline, CDR1 is MNHEY and CDR2 SMNVEV (reference sequence). This CDR3 is 14 amino acids long. CDR3 amino acids: CASSLPQRPYEQYF. In DNA, the CDR3 is TGTGCCAGCAGTTTACCACAGCGGCCCTACGAGCAGTACTTC.

The gene calls are TRBV7-2 and TRBJ1-1, with D maybe TRBD1 (5 bases). The CDR3 runs to 15 residues. CDR1 and CDR2 from the germline V gene are SGHTA and FQGNSA. Trimming took off 8 bases at V and 0 bases at J, with 16 bases between the two ends. In DNA form, the CDR3 reads TGTGCCAGCCGCAGGGTCCCGGAACTGAACACTGAAGCTTTCTTT. Translated: CASRRVPELNTEAFF.

This clone has just a few counts. The rearrangement uses TRBV7-3 and TRBJ1-1; TRBD1 agrees at 8 bases. V shed 8 bases, J shed 4 bases, and the junction held 9 bases outside the gene matches. Per germline, CDR1 SGHTA and CDR2 FQGTGA. The CDR3 has 14 amino acids. CDR3 DNA: TGTGCCAGCCAGCCAGGGGGCGCGAGCACTGAAGCTTTCTTT. As protein: CASQPGGASTEAFF.

The chain employs TRBV15 and TRBJ2-7; TRBD2 agrees at 7 bases. Per germline, CDR1 LNHNV and CDR2 YYDKDF (reference sequence). The CDR3 runs to 15 residues. The J segment lost 6 bases and the V segment lost 0 bases, leaving 8 bases of the junction unmatched. The chain's CDR3 is CATSRDWGGSREQYF. The CDR3 coding sequence is TGTGCCACCAGCAGAGATTGGGGGGGTTCTCGCGAGCAGTACTTC.

This clone showed up just once. V gene TRBV6-1 combines with J gene TRBJ1-2, with TRBD1 as a possible D gene (5 bases). Germline values: CDR1 MNHNS, CDR2 SASEGT. V lost 3 bases and J 4 bases, leaving 9 bases between the germline ends. The CDR3 sequence is 13 residues long. The DNA of the CDR3 is TGTGCCAGCAGTGACGAGACAGCCTATGGCTACACCTTC. Its translation: CASSDETAYGYTF.

This chain joins TRBV11-2 and TRBJ2-7; 7 nucleotides match TRBD2. V shed 3 bases and J 4 bases; nucleotides not matched to a gene: 3. In germline, CDR1 is SGHAT, CDR2 FQNNGV. This CDR3 is built from 13 residues. In DNA, the CDR3 is TGTGCCAGCAGCTTCAGGGAGGGGTACGAGCAGTACTTC. As protein: CASSFREGYEQYF.

This clone occurred a few times. This chain connects TRBV5-8 to TRBJ1-4, with a possible D match to TRBD1 (5 bases). Germline V gene data show CDR1 as SGHTS and CDR2 as YDEGEE. CDR3 size: 16 residues. V lost 3 bases, J lost 0 bases, and 12 bases lay in between. The DNA of the CDR3 is TGTGCCAGCAGCTACCCGTACAGGACAACTAATGAAAAACTGTTTTTT. The encoded protein is CASSYPYRTTNEKLFF.

The V and J genes are TRBV18 and TRBJ2-5, with D perhaps matching TRBD1 (5 bases). V shed 0 bases and J shed 7 bases, with 9 bases lying between them. The V gene's germline CDR1 is KGHSH and CDR2 LQKENI. The CDR3 is 13 amino acids. The CDR3 is CASSPPRGGTQYF. In DNA form, the CDR3 reads TGTGCCAGCTCACCACCTAGGGGTGGGACCCAGTACTTC.

The chain employs TRBV18 and TRBJ2-2, with 8 positions matching TRBD1. Germline V gene lookup returns CDR1 KGHSH and CDR2 LQKENI. The CDR3 loop spans 18 amino acids. V trimming: 6 bases; J trimming: 1 base; junction bases outside the gene matches: 13. Here the CDR3 DNA reads TGTGCCAGCTCCCTCAAAACCCCGGGACAGGTGAACACCGGGGAGCTGTTTTTT. Translating it yields CASSLKTPGQVNTGELFF.

V and J are TRBV7-3 and TRBJ1-1, with a weak D call TRBD1 (6 bases). The germline CDR1 and CDR2 sequences are SGHTA and FQGTGA. This CDR3 region has 14 residues. The ends were cut back, 5 bases at V and 4 bases at J, with 14 bases in the middle. CDR3 residues: CASSPGQTSTEAFF. The CDR3 coding sequence is TGTGCCAGCAGCCCGGGACAAACGAGCACTGAAGCTTTCTTT.

In its sample, this clone was seen a few times. J is TRBJ1-1 and V is TRBV5-1; 10 bases map to TRBD1. The CDR3 spans 14 residues. CDR1 is SGHRS, CDR2 YFSETQ, per germline. Trimming at V came to 4 bases and at J to 4 bases, leaving 4 bases not matched to a gene. As DNA, the CDR3 is TGCGCCAGCAGCCAGGACAGGGGGGGCACTGAAGCTTTCTTT. It translates to CASSQDRGGTEAFF. Full variable domain (missing parts from reference TRBV5-1 and TRBJ1-1): KAGVTQTPRYLIKTRGQQVTLSCSPISGHRSVSWYQQTPGQGLQFLFEYFSETQRNKGNFPGRFSGRQFSNSRSEMNVSTLELGDSALYLCASSQDRGGTEAFFGQGTRLTVV.

The genes are TRBV11-2 and TRBJ1-3, with D perhaps TRBD1 (5 bases). Per germline, CDR1 SGHAT and CDR2 FQNNGV. This CDR3 is 15 amino acids long. The germline V and J ends were trimmed by 1 base and 4 bases, with 11 bases remaining between them. CDR3 sequence: CASSLVGAGGNTIYF. The CDR3 DNA reads TGTGCCAGCAGCTTAGTAGGGGCTGGCGGAAACACCATATATTTT.

Here the CDR3 DNA reads TGTGCCAGCAGCTCACTTACCGGGACAATGGAAGGCTACACCTTC. Its translation: CASSSLTGTMEGYTF. The rearrangement uses TRBV5-6 and TRBJ1-2, with a tentative D call TRBD1 (6 bases). V lost 3 bases and J 8 bases, leaving 20 bases between the germline ends. Germline values: CDR1 SGHDT, CDR2 YYEEEE. The CDR3 has 15 residues.

The chain is built from TRBV5-1 and TRBJ2-1; TRBD1 agrees at 8 bases. This CDR3 has 15 amino acids. Trimming at V came to 0 bases and at J to 4 bases, leaving 3 bases not matched to a gene. The germline V gene encodes CDR1 SGHRS and CDR2 YFSETQ. Written as DNA, the CDR3 is TGCGCCAGCAGCTTGGAGGGACAGGTTTACAATGAGCAGTTCTTC. Translated: CASSLEGQVYNEQFF.

The J gene is TRBJ2-1, the V gene TRBV5-1, with a tentative D call TRBD2 (5 bases). CDR3 length equals 13 residues. Trimming cost V 0 bases and J 8 bases, with 9 bases left between them. Germline-derived CDR1 and CDR2 are SGHRS and YFSETQ. The DNA of the CDR3 is TGCGCCAGCAGCTTGGGACTAACGGATGAGCAGTTCTTC. Translated, it gives CASSLGLTDEQFF.

The CDR3 protein is CASSLVGGVSYEQYF. DNA for the CDR3: TGTGCCAGCAGCTTGGTGGGCGGGGTCTCCTACGAGCAGTACTTC. The V and J genes are TRBV5-5 and TRBJ2-7, with D maybe TRBD2 (6 bases). The CDR3 covers 15 residues. Germline assignment: CDR1 SGHKS and CDR2 YYEKEE (reference sequence). V lost 0 bases, J lost 0 bases, and 10 bases lay in between.

CDR3 nucleotides: TGTGCCAGCAGTGTCGTCAGGGCCGAAAAACTGTTTTTT. This codes for CASSVVRAEKLFF. The rearrangement links TRBV27 to TRBJ1-4, with TRBD1 as a possible D gene (5 bases). The V end lost 5 bases, the J end lost 8 bases, and 12 bases lay between the germline ends. The CDR3 has 13 residues. Germline V CDR1 and CDR2: MNHEY, SMNVEV (reference sequence).

The chain recombines TRBV6-6 with TRBJ1-6; D is possibly TRBD1 (6 bases). Germline CDR1 MNHNY, CDR2 SVGAGI (reference sequence). The CDR3 covers 18 residues. Between the trimmed V and J ends, which lost 6 bases and 0 bases, there was a span of 18 bases. The CDR3 here is CASSRGTFASSYNSPLHF. CDR3 nucleotides: TGTGCCAGCAGCCGAGGGACATTTGCTAGCTCCTATAATTCACCCCTCCACTTT.

The chain couples TRBV10-3 to TRBJ2-3, with a tentative D call TRBD2 (5 bases). Germline V lookup: CDR1 ENHRY, CDR2 SYGVKD. The CDR3 has 15 amino acids. V lost 10 bases and J lost 4, with 21 bases in between. CDR3 sequence reads: CATVKRDPTADTQYF. The CDR3 DNA reads as TGTGCCACCGTCAAACGGGATCCAACGGCAGATACGCAGTATTTT.

The chain carries TRBV6-5 and TRBJ2-1, with TRBD2 identical over 10 bases. Per germline, CDR1 MNHEY and CDR2 SVGAGI. The V gene end was trimmed by 4 bases and the J gene end by 4 bases; junction bases not matched to a gene: 7. The CDR3 is 16 residues long. The CDR3 DNA is TGTGCCAGCAGTTCCCCTAGCGGGGGACAATACAATGAGCAGTTCTTC. Residues: CASSSPSGGQYNEQFF.

The CDR3 loop reads CASSKRPCGEQFF. The CDR3 DNA follows: TGTGCCAGCAGCAAAAGGCCTTGCGGTGAGCAGTTCTTC. The rearrangement uses TRBV21-1 and TRBJ2-1; whether TRBD2, the table's D call, matches the DNA was not checked. TRBV21-1 is a known pseudogene. This CDR3 has 13 amino acids.

The rearrangement uses TRBV6-4 and TRBJ2-5; D call uncertain. The CDR3 consists of 13 residues. The V end lost 0 bases, the J end lost 4 bases, and 6 bases lay between the germline ends. The V gene's germline CDR1 is MRHNA and CDR2 SNTAGT. The DNA of the CDR3 is TGTGCCAGCAGTGACTCATACGGAGAGACCCAGTACTTC. This gives the protein CASSDSYGETQYF.

The chain couples TRBV29-1 to TRBJ2-1; 7 bases are a match to TRBD1. The CDR3 totals 14 residues. Germline-derived CDR1 and CDR2 are SQVTM and ANQGSEA. Losses at the gene ends were 3 bases for V and 4 bases for J; bases not matched to a gene: 6. In nucleotides, the CDR3 is TGCAGCGTTGAGTACGGGACAGCATACAATGAGCAGTTCTTC. Its translation: CSVEYGTAYNEQFF.

The CDR3 DNA sequence: TGTGCCAGCAGCCCCGGGACAGGGCGCTACACCTTC. Translating gives CASSPGTGRYTF. The genes are TRBV6-6 and TRBJ1-2; 9 bases line up with TRBD1. The CDR3 contains 12 residues. J gave up 9 bases and V 6 bases, and 5 bases lay outside the gene matches. In germline, CDR1 is MNHNY, CDR2 SVGAGI (reference sequence).

The genes are TRBV7-2 and TRBJ1-3; the D is unclear. Germline V gene data show CDR1 as SGHTA and CDR2 as FQGNSA. V was trimmed by 3 bases and J by 0 bases, leaving 9 bases between them. This CDR3 contains 15 residues. The CDR3 spells CASSLRASSGNTIYF. For the CDR3, the DNA is TGTGCCAGCAGCTTGAGGGCGAGCTCTGGAAACACCATATATTTT. Together with reference TRBV7-2 and TRBJ1-3, the CDR3 gives the full variable domain: GAGVSQSPSNKVTEKGKDVELRCDPISGHTALYWYRQSLGQGLEFLIYFQGNSAPDKSGLPSDRFSAERTGGSVSTLTIQRTQQEDSAVYLCASSLRASSGNTIYFGEGSWLTVV.